The 6 T cell receptor beta chains in this list originate from one sample, sequenced in a study of T cell repertoires in aging, cancer and after chemotherapy. TRB rearrangements spanning V, D and J were amplified using mixed TRB-A/B primers. TCRdb recomputed calls from the multiplex PCR reads with MiXCR, one row per CDR3 protein. The table shows a few thousand distinct CDR3 sequences, with 50% to 60% occurring only once. Peripheral blood genomic DNA, not sorted cells or RNA, was the template. The specimen sequenced was blood. These receptors all come from a human donor with a solid tumor.

The rearrangement joins TRBV19 to TRBJ1-1; D uncertain. CDR3 size: 13 residues. V was trimmed by 5 bases and J by 3 bases, leaving 10 bases between them. The V gene's germline CDR1 is LNHDA and CDR2 SQIVND (reference sequence). CDR3 bases: TGTGCCAGTAGTTATAAGGGTTACACTGAAGCTTTCTTT. Protein: CASSYKGYTEAFF.

The chain carries TRBV12-3 or TRBV12-4 and TRBJ2-1, with a tentative D call TRBD2 (6 bases). The V end lost 6 bases, the J end lost 9 bases, and 21 bases lay between the germline ends. CDR3 length: 15 residues. The CDR3 coding sequence is TGTGCCAGCAGCCTCCGGGCTAGCGATACTACTGAGCAGTTCTTC. Its translation is CASSLRASDTTEQFF.

This clonotype was counted only a few times. V is TRBV29-1 and J is TRBJ1-2; D remains unclear. Germline CDR1 and CDR2: SQVTM and ANQGSEA. V lost 2 bases and J 3 bases, leaving 7 bases between the germline ends. The CDR3 length is 12 residues. The CDR3 nucleotides read TGCAGCGTTGAAAGGCTTGACTATGGCTACACCTTC. It encodes CSVERLDYGYTF. Filled out from reference TRBV29-1 and TRBJ1-2, the complete variable domain reads SAVISQKPSRDICQRGTSLTIQCQVDSQVTMMFWYRQQPGQSLTLIATANQGSEATYESGFVIDKFPISRPNLTFSTLTVSNMSPEDSSIYLCSVERLDYGYTFGSGTRLTVV.

The genes are TRBV19 and TRBJ1-5; 9 bases match TRBD1. The CDR3 extends over 16 amino acids. The germline V gene has CDR1 LNHDA and CDR2 SQIVND (reference sequence). V shed 6 bases and J 4 bases; nucleotides not matched to a gene: 10. CDR3 in amino acids: CASSPHGTGINQPQHF. The CDR3 bases are TGTGCCAGTAGCCCCCACGGGACAGGGATAAATCAGCCCCAGCATTTT.

The gene calls are TRBV6-5 and TRBJ2-3; 8 bases map to TRBD2. After removal of 6 bases from V and 2 bases from J, the junction contained 7 bases not matched to a gene. From germline, CDR1 is MNHEY and CDR2 SVGAGI. The CDR3 length is 15 residues. Here the CDR3 DNA reads TGTGCCAGCAGGATGACTAGCGCCCCCACAGATACGCAGTATTTT. This codes for CASRMTSAPTDTQYF.

V is TRBV19 and J is TRBJ2-3; D is uncertain. Trimming left V 0 bases short and J 5 bases short, with 9 bases between. Germline CDR1 and CDR2: LNHDA and SQIVND (reference sequence). The length of the CDR3 is 14 residues. The CDR3 DNA reads TGTGCCAGTAGTATAGATCTTACCTTAGATACGCAGTATTTT. The encoded protein is CASSIDLTLDTQYF.